The rows below give T cell receptor beta chains drawn from one sample of a study of blood T cell repertoires in COVID-19. Data came from immunoSEQ multiplex PCR; TCRdb stores just in-frame clones and leaves some out. The sample shows some 120,000 clones, roughly 84% of them seen only once. The sequenced sample was peripheral blood. The receptors shown here come from a middle-aged man with acute or convalescent COVID-19. Each CDR3 is given with its conserved first and last residue. D genes are given only for firm matches. Some rows mark clone size as missing; the rest say once, few, many or name a class of expanded clone.

v_call	clone_size	d_call	j_call	cdr3_nt	cdr3_aa
TRBV9	NA	TRBD2	TRBJ2-2	TGTGCCAGCAGCCCTCGAGGTACTAGCGGGGGGGCGTTGACCGGGGAGCTGTTTTTT	CASSPRGTSGGALTGELFF
TRBV27	few	NA	TRBJ2-5	TGTGCCAGCAGTTTTGTCGGGGCGGGGGAGACCCAGTACTTC	CASSFVGAGETQYF
TRBV11-2	NA	TRBD1	TRBJ2-3	TGTGCCAGCAGCTTAGACCGGGACAGGAGCACAGATACGCAGTATTTT	CASSLDRDRSTDTQYF
TRBV5-1	NA	NA	TRBJ1-4	TGCGCCAGCAGCTTGTCCACAACTAATGAAAAACTGTTTTTT	CASSLSTTNEKLFF
TRBV6-5	NA	TRBD1	TRBJ2-7	TGTGCCAGCGAAGGGGGCCAAGGACACCTGTACGAGCAGTACTTC	CASEGGQGHLYEQYF
TRBV7-9	NA	NA	TRBJ2-1	TGTGCCAGCAGCTTTGACAGGGGAGGGGAGCAGTTCTTC	CASSFDRGGEQFF
TRBV5-1	NA	NA	TRBJ2-5	TGCGCCAGCAGCTGGGGGACGACAGGTCTCGAGACCCAGTACTTC	CASSWGTTGLETQYF
TRBV27	once	TRBD2	TRBJ2-5	TGTGCCAGCAAATTAGCGGGAGTGAAAGAGACCCAGTACTTC	CASKLAGVKETQYF
TRBV25-1	NA	NA	TRBJ2-3	TGTGCCAGCAATCGGGGTGGCACAGATACGCAGTATTTT	CASNRGGTDTQYF
TRBV15	few	NA	TRBJ2-5	TGTGCCACCAGCAGAGATTGGCGGCCTCAAGAGACCCAGTACTTC	CATSRDWRPQETQYF
TRBV18	NA	TRBD1	TRBJ1-2	TGTGCCAGCTCACCACCGGGACAGGGGTTTGGCTACACCTTC	CASSPPGQGFGYTF
TRBV24-1	NA	TRBD2	TRBJ2-1	TGTGCCACCAGTGACCCCGGGGGACTAGCGGGAAAAAGCTCCTACAATGAGCAGTTCTTC	CATSDPGGLAGKSSYNEQFF
TRBV4-3	NA	NA	TRBJ2-4	TGCGCCAGCAGCCGGTCCCCGAGAGGGGCCAAAAACATTCAGTACTTC	CASSRSPRGAKNIQYF
TRBV5-5	many	NA	TRBJ2-6	TGTGCCAGCAGCCCTTCGACACTCTCTGGGGCCAACGTCCTGACTTTC	CASSPSTLSGANVLTF
TRBV3-1/TRBV3-2	NA	TRBD2	TRBJ2-7	TGTGCCAGCAGCCCATTTAGCGGGGGGAGGAACGAGCAGTACTTC	CASSPFSGGRNEQYF
TRBV6-5	NA	NA	TRBJ1-5	TGTGCCAGCACCCTAAAGGGGGTACGCCAGCCCCAGCATTTT	CASTLKGVRQPQHF
TRBV29-1	once	TRBD2	TRBJ2-7	TGCAGCGCCACAACTAGCGGGGGCTCCTACGAGCAGTACTTC	CSATTSGGSYEQYF
TRBV4-1	NA	NA	TRBJ1-4	TGCGCCAGCAGCCAATCCCCAGGGTCAACTAATGAAAAACTGTTTTTT	CASSQSPGSTNEKLFF
TRBV25-1	NA	NA	TRBJ2-1	TGTGCCAGCAGCAACAGGGAGAAAGGCAATGAGCAGTTCTTC	CASSNREKGNEQFF
TRBV2	NA	TRBD2	TRBJ2-4	TGTGCCAGCAGTCGACTAGCGGGGGGGCGGGACATTCAGTACTTC	CASSRLAGGRDIQYF
TRBV6-6	NA	NA	TRBJ1-1	TGTGCCAGCACTGTTAATGGGGAGAGAACTGAAGCTTTCTTT	CASTVNGERTEAFF
TRBV6-6	NA	TRBD2	TRBJ2-1	TGTGCCAGCAGTTACTCTTCGACTAGCGGGTACAATGAGCAGTTCTTC	CASSYSSTSGYNEQFF
TRBV27	few	NA	TRBJ2-7	TGTGCCAGCAATCCGGGGGGCGGAGGCCTTCCCTACGAGCAGTACTTC	CASNPGGGGLPYEQYF
TRBV2	NA	NA	TRBJ1-1	TGTGCCAGCGGGGCGCCCCCCCACACTGAAGCTTTCTTT	CASGAPPHTEAFF
TRBV3-1/TRBV3-2	NA	NA	TRBJ1-4	TGTGCCAGCAGCACCAGGGGATGGGGTGAAAAACTGTTTTTT	CASSTRGWGEKLFF
TRBV6-1	NA	NA	TRBJ2-2	TGTGCCAGCAGTGAGTGGGAGACCGGGGAGCTGTTTTTT	CASSEWETGELFF
TRBV18	NA	NA	TRBJ2-5	TGTGCCAGCTCACCACGAGGGAAAGGGAGTCAAGAGACCCAGTACTTC	CASSPRGKGSQETQYF
TRBV10-1	NA	NA	TRBJ1-5	TGCGCCAGCAGTGAGAAATGCGACAGTTCTGGGTATCAGCCCCAGCATTTT	CASSEKCDSSGYQPQHF
TRBV30	NA	TRBD1	TRBJ2-7	TGTGCCTGGAGTATGGACAGGGAAATTTACGAGCAGTACTTC	CAWSMDREIYEQYF
TRBV2	NA	NA	TRBJ1-3	TGTGCCAGCAGTGAGAGATATACAGGCTCGGGAAACACCATATATTTT	CASSERYTGSGNTIYF
TRBV3-1/TRBV3-2	NA	NA	TRBJ2-4	TGTGCCAGCAGCCAACAGGCAATAGCCAAAAACATTCAGTACTTC	CASSQQAIAKNIQYF
TRBV28	NA	NA	TRBJ2-3	TGTGCCAGCAGCCCGCTGGGTAGCTCAGATACGCAGTATTTT	CASSPLGSSDTQYF
TRBV27	few	TRBD1	TRBJ2-7	TGTGCCAGCAAATCGACAGGGTTTCGCCACGAGCAGTACTTC	CASKSTGFRHEQYF
TRBV9	NA	TRBD1	TRBJ1-3	TGTGCCAGCAGCCCAAAGGACAGGGTCTCTGGAAACACCATATATTTT	CASSPKDRVSGNTIYF
TRBV27	NA	NA	TRBJ1-2	TGTGCCAGCAGTCCGGCAGGGTTTGCGGGGCGAGGCTACACCTTC	CASSPAGFAGRGYTF
TRBV10-1	NA	TRBD1	TRBJ2-2	TGCGCCAGTGGGGGGTTGGACAGGGGAATTCCCGGGGAGCTGTTTTTT	CASGGLDRGIPGELFF
TRBV6-5	NA	NA	TRBJ2-1	TGTGCCAGCAGTTTGGGGCCCACGCCCTACAATGAGCAGTTCTTC	CASSLGPTPYNEQFF
TRBV27	NA	NA	TRBJ1-6	TGTGCCAGCAGTTGGGGGGTTCATTCACCCCTCCACTTT	CASSWGVHSPLHF
TRBV11-3	NA	TRBD1	TRBJ2-7	TGTGCCAGCAGCCCAGGGGGCTACGAGCAGTACTTC	CASSPGGYEQYF
TRBV12-3/TRBV12-4	NA	TRBD1	TRBJ1-4	TGTGCCAGCAGTTGGACAGGGGATCCTCGGCTGTTTTTT	CASSWTGDPRLFF
TRBV9	NA	TRBD1	TRBJ2-1	TGTGCCAGCAGCGCCCTACCCGGGACAGGGGGAGGCAATGAGCAGTTCTTC	CASSALPGTGGGNEQFF
TRBV3-1/TRBV3-2	NA	NA	TRBJ2-2	TGTGCCAGCAGCCTATTAGTAGATACCGGGGAGCTGTTTTTT	CASSLLVDTGELFF
TRBV18	NA	NA	TRBJ2-5	TGTGCCAGCTCCCTCGAGGAGACCCAGTACTTC	CASSLEETQYF
TRBV6-2/TRBV6-3	NA	NA	TRBJ2-1	TGTGCCAGCAGTCAGACTTCAAATGAGCAGTTCTTC	CASSQTSNEQFF
TRBV3-1/TRBV3-2	NA	NA	TRBJ2-7	TGTGCCAGCAGCCGCTCAGGGATGGCTTACGAGCAGTACTTC	CASSRSGMAYEQYF
TRBV2	NA	NA	TRBJ1-4	TGTGCCAGCAGTGAAGCAACGAGGCGGCGGGAAAAACTGTTTTTT	CASSEATRRREKLFF
TRBV18	NA	TRBD1	TRBJ1-5	TGTGCCAGCTCACCATTAGGGGGCAGCAATCAGCCCCAGCATTTT	CASSPLGGSNQPQHF
TRBV9	once	TRBD2	TRBJ2-1	TGTGCCAGCAGCGTACTCAGCGGGAGTTTGGATGAGCAGTTCTTC	CASSVLSGSLDEQFF
TRBV7-8	NA	TRBD1	TRBJ1-2	TGTGCCAGCAGTCAGGACAGGGCCAGGGGAGGCTACACCTTC	CASSQDRARGGYTF
TRBV18	NA	NA	TRBJ2-2	TGTGCCAGCTCACCACCTCAGGGGCTGAACACCGGGGAGCTGTTTTTT	CASSPPQGLNTGELFF
TRBV10-3	NA	NA	TRBJ2-7	TGTGCCATCAGTGAGTCGAGGGAAGACTACGAGCAGTACTTC	CAISESREDYEQYF
TRBV6-5	NA	TRBD2	TRBJ2-7	TGTGCCAGCAGTTTAGCGGGAAGCAGGGTCTACGAGCAGTACTTC	CASSLAGSRVYEQYF
TRBV5-1	few	NA	TRBJ2-7	TGCGCCAGCAGCTTGGGTACCTACTCCTACGAGCAGTACTTC	CASSLGTYSYEQYF